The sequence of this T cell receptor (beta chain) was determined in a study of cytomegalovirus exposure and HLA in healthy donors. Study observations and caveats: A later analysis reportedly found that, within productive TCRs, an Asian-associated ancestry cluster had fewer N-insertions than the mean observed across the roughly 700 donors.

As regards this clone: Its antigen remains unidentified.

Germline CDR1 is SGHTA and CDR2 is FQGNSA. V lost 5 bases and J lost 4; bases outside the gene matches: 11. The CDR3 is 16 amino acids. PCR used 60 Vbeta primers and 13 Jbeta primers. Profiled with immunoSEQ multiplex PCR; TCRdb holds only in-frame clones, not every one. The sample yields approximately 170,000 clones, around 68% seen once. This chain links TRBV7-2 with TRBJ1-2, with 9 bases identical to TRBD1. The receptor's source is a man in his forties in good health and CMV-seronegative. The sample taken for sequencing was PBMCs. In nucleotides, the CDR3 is TGTGCCAGCAGCGCCTTCTCCGGGACAGGGCCCTATGGCTACACCTTC. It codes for CASSAFSGTGPYGYTF.